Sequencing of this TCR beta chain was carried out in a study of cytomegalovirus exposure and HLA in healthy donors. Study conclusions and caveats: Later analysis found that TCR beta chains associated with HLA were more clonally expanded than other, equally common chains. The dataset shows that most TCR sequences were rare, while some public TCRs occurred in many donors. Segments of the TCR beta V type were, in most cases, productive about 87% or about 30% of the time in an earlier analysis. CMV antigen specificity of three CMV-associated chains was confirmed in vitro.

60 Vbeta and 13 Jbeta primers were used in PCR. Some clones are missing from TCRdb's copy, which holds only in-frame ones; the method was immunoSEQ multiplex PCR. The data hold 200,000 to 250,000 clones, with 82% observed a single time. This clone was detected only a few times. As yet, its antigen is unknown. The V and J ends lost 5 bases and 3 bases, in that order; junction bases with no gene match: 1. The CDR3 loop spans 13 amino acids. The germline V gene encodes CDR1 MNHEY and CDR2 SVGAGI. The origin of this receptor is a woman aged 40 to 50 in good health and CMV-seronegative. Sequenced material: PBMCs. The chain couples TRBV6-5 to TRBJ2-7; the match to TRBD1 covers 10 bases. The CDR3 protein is CASSRDRGYEQYF. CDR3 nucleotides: TGTGCCAGCAGTCGGGACAGGGGCTACGAGCAGTACTTC.